This entry lists 16 T cell receptor beta chains sequenced from one sample in a study of cytomegalovirus exposure and HLA in healthy donors (dated by TCRdb to about 2017). Receptor libraries were prepared by the immunoSEQ multiplex PCR assay. A mixture of 60 forward primers for TCR Vbeta segments and 13 reverse primers for TCR Jbeta segments was used in the multiplex PCR. Entries here come from immuneACCESS through TCRdb and include only in-frame sequences with V and J called. Some clones fail to appear in such tables; in the studies checked, an unresolved V gene covers under half of the shortfall, and the cause of the remainder is unknown. For this sample there are some 270,000 clones; around 80% appear just once. Of the sample, about 0.3% is held by the ten largest clones. Sequencing was carried out using PBMCs. The receptors come from a girl aged 2-15 years in good health and CMV-seronegative.

The chain carries TRBV5-6 and TRBJ2-3, with a tentative D call TRBD2 (6 bases). The CDR3 sequence is 16 residues long. V was clipped by 2 bases and J by 7 bases, with 20 bases between them. Per the germline V gene, CDR1 is SGHDT and CDR2 is YYEEEE. The CDR3 region has the DNA TGTGCCAGCAGCTTCGTGGCCCGGAGAGGGAGGAATACGCAGTATTTT. Protein product: CASSFVARRGRNTQYF.

The V gene is TRBV9, the J gene TRBJ1-2; a possible D gene is TRBD1 (5 bases). Trimming cost V 0 bases and J 1 base, with 16 bases left between them. The CDR3 length is 17 residues. Germline CDR1 reads SGDLS; CDR2 reads YYNGEE. Here the CDR3 DNA reads TGTGCCAGCAGCGTAGCTGGAGGGATGGGGGTTAACTATGGCTACACCTTC. As protein: CASSVAGGMGVNYGYTF.

V is TRBV30 and J is TRBJ1-3; D call uncertain. From germline, CDR1 is GTSNPN and CDR2 SVGIG (reference sequence). The CDR3 runs 12 residues. Trimming shortened V by 0 bases and J by 4 bases, and 4 bases separated the two germline ends. In DNA, the CDR3 is TGTGCCTGGAGTGTGGCCGGAAACACCATATATTTT. Translating it yields CAWSVAGNTIYF.

The rearrangement uses TRBV7-3 and TRBJ1-1; D is ambiguous. Germline CDR1 reads SGHTA; CDR2 reads FQGTGA. V lost 1 base, J lost 1 base, and 7 bases lay in between. The CDR3 runs to 14 residues. The CDR3 loop reads CASSLRQENTEAFF. For the CDR3, the DNA is TGTGCCAGCAGCTTAAGGCAGGAGAACACTGAAGCTTTCTTT.

The rearrangement joins TRBV5-1 to TRBJ2-5; D not certain. Per the germline V gene, CDR1 is SGHRS and CDR2 is YFSETQ. Trimming took 6 bases from V and 5 from J, leaving 8 bases between them. The length of the CDR3 is 11 residues. CDR3 bases: TGCGCCAGCATACATCCGGAGACCCAGTACTTC. Translated, it gives CASIHPETQYF.

V usage is TRBV6-1 and J usage is TRBJ1-3; D unclear. The germline CDR1 and CDR2 sequences are MNHNS and SASEGT. This CDR3 region has 13 residues. V lost 6 bases and J lost 2, with 8 bases in between. The CDR3 sequence: CASRTGAGNTIYF. CDR3 nucleotides: TGTGCCAGCAGAACCGGGGCTGGAAACACCATATATTTT.

This chain connects TRBV7-3 to TRBJ2-1; 10 bases align to TRBD2. The J segment lost 7 bases and the V segment lost 2 bases, leaving 8 bases of the junction unmatched. Germline-derived CDR1 and CDR2 are SGHTA and FQGTGA. This CDR3 has 16 residues. The CDR3 DNA reads as TGTGCCAGCAGCTTAGCTCAGCGGGGGGGTCGGAATGAGCAGTTCTTC. Its translation is CASSLAQRGGRNEQFF. Filled out from reference TRBV7-3 and TRBJ2-1, the complete variable domain reads GAGVSQTPSNKVTEKGKYVELRCDPISGHTALYWYRQSLGQGPEFLIYFQGTGAADDSGLPNDRFFAVRPEGSVSTLKIQRTERGDSAVYLCASSLAQRGGRNEQFFGPGTRLTVL.

The chain employs TRBV7-7 and TRBJ2-5; D gene ambiguous. This CDR3 spans 13 amino acids. V was pared by 1 base and J by 2 bases, with 5 bases between. Germline lookup yields CDR1 SSHAT and CDR2 FNYEAQ (reference sequence). Written as DNA, the CDR3 is TGTGCCAGCAGCTTAGACTCTCAAGAGACCCAGTACTTC. It codes for CASSLDSQETQYF.

This clone was seen once. The rearrangement joins TRBV9 to TRBJ1-5, with D possibly being TRBD1 (5 bases). V lost 3 bases to trimming and J lost 0 bases, with 7 bases between them. The CDR3 length is 14 residues. CDR1 and CDR2 (germline): SGDLS, YYNGEE. CDR3 bases: TGTGCCAGCAGCGCAGGGTATAGCAATCAGCCCCAGCATTTT. Translating it yields CASSAGYSNQPQHF.

The CDR3 DNA sequence: TGTGCCAGCAGCTCGAAAGACAGGGCCGGAAACACCATATATTTT. Translation gives CASSSKDRAGNTIYF. The V call is TRBV7-9, the J call TRBJ1-3, with 7 bases identical to TRBD1. Germline V gene sequence: CDR1 SEHNR, CDR2 FQNEAQ (reference sequence). The CDR3 spans 15 residues. The V segment lost 4 bases and the J segment 4 bases; nucleotides outside the gene matches: 7.

The chain links TRBV4-1 to TRBJ2-1, with 12 bases that match TRBD2. V gave up 4 bases and J gave up 5 bases; unmatched junction bases: 3. Per germline, CDR1 MGHRA and CDR2 YSYEKL. CDR3 size: 15 residues. As DNA, the CDR3 is TGCGCCAGCAGCCCCCGACTAGCGGGGGACAATGAGCAGTTCTTC. Residues: CASSPRLAGDNEQFF.

The V call is TRBV6-1, the J call TRBJ2-3, with 13 bases that match TRBD2. With V trimmed by 5 bases and J by 6 bases, 2 bases remained unmatched. The CDR3 covers 14 residues. CDR1 is MNHNS and CDR2 is SASEGT in the germline V gene. In nucleotides, the CDR3 is TGTGCCAGCAGTACTAGCGGGAGGGAGGATACGCAGTATTTT. Its protein is CASSTSGREDTQYF.

CDR3 amino acids: CASSRDSPLHF. The CDR3 bases are TGTGCCAGCAGTCGCGATTCACCCCTCCACTTT. J is TRBJ1-6 and V is TRBV11-2, with no clear D. Deletions cut 6 bases from V and 8 bases from J, with 5 bases between. CDR1 and CDR2 from the germline V gene are SGHAT and FQNNGV. The CDR3 contains 11 residues.

This clone is a singleton in its sample. The chain joins TRBV10-3 to TRBJ2-7, with no clear D. V was trimmed by 3 bases and J by 1 base, leaving 13 bases between them. The CDR3 covers 15 residues. Germline CDR1 ENHRY, CDR2 SYGVKD. CDR3 nucleotides: TGTGCCATCAGTGAATTGTATGACACATCCTACGAGCAGTACTTC. It encodes CAISELYDTSYEQYF.

The chain is built from TRBV27 and TRBJ1-2; D remains ambiguous. V was clipped by 4 bases and J by 4 bases, with 16 bases between them. The CDR3 has 15 amino acids. Germline assignment: CDR1 MNHEY and CDR2 SMNVEV (reference sequence). CDR3: CASSSYPPRTYGYTF. For the CDR3, the DNA is TGTGCCAGCAGTTCCTACCCTCCGAGAACCTATGGCTACACCTTC.

The chain combines TRBV5-1 with TRBJ2-1; 7 bases agree with TRBD2. Trimming took 7 bases from V and 5 from J; bases not matched to a gene: 12. The CDR3 covers 15 residues. Germline values: CDR1 SGHRS, CDR2 YFSETQ. CDR3 DNA sequence: TGCGCCAGCGAAACCGGACTAGAGGTTAACAATGAGCAGTTCTTC. Translated, it gives CASETGLEVNNEQFF.